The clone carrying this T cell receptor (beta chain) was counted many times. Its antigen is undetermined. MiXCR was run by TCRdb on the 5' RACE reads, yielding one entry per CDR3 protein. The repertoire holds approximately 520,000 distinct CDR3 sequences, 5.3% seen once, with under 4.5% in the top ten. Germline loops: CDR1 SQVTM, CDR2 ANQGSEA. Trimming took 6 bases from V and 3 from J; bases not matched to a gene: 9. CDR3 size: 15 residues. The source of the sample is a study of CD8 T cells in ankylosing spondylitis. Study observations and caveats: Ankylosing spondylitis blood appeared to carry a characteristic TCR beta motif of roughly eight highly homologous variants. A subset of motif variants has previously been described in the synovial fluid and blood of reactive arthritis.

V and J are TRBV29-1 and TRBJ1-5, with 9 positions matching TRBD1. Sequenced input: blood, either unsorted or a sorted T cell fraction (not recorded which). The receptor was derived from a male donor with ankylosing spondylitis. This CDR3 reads CSVAQGTGFNQPQHF. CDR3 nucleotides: TGCAGCGTCGCCCAAGGGACAGGGTTCAATCAGCCCCAGCATTTT.